Below are 4 T cell receptor beta chains sequenced from a single sample in a study of T-cell memory formation after mild COVID-19. TCRdb called the 5' RACE reads again in MiXCR, with one record for every CDR3 protein. The sample consists of roughly 370,000 distinct CDR3 sequences, approximately 15% of them appearing once. Sequenced material: PBMCs or a T cell subset sorted from them (not recorded which). These receptors were obtained from a man aged 18 to 30 who had mild COVID-19 (a few samples of this study predate the infection). Cell type and time point are not known.

The chain employs TRBV15 and TRBJ2-7, with D perhaps assigned TRBD1 or TRBD2 (5 bases each). Trimming took 1 base from V and 7 from J, leaving 11 bases between them. The germline CDR1 and CDR2 sequences are LNHNV and YYDKDF (reference sequence). CDR3 size: 13 residues. CDR3 sequence reads: CATSRGVGEEQYV. The CDR3 DNA follows: TGTGCCACCAGCAGAGGGGTAGGGGAGGAGCAGTACGTC.

The table lists this clonotype with a few counts. The chain is built from TRBV12-3 or TRBV12-4 and TRBJ1-2, with D possibly matching TRBD1 (5 bases). V lost 7 bases, J lost 5 bases, and 11 bases lay in between. This CDR3 is 12 amino acids long. Here the CDR3 DNA reads TGTGCCAGCACAATGGGGGGTTATGGCTACACCTTC. It yields the protein CASTMGGYGYTF.

V usage is TRBV12-3 or TRBV12-4 and J usage is TRBJ1-1; unclear D gene. The ends were cut back, 5 bases at V and 5 bases at J, with 12 bases in the middle. The CDR3 consists of 13 residues. This CDR3 is CASSARGGTEAFF. CDR3 nucleotide sequence: TGTGCCAGCAGTGCCCGGGGTGGGACTGAAGCTTTCTTT.

The rearrangement uses TRBV5-1 and TRBJ1-1, with D hard to call. Germline CDR1 SGHRS, CDR2 YFSETQ. This CDR3 comprises 14 residues. V lost 4 bases and J 0 bases, leaving 10 bases between the germline ends. The CDR3 reads CASSPKPVNTEAFF. As DNA, the CDR3 is TGCGCCAGCAGCCCTAAACCCGTGAACACTGAAGCTTTCTTT.